Below, 30 T cell receptor beta chains from the same sample are listed, as sequenced in a study of CXCR3-negative and CXCR3-positive naive CD8 T cells. The TRB libraries of cDNA were built by UMI-labeled 5' RACE. TCRdb re-called the 5' RACE reads; every CDR3 protein appears as one record, without DNA. The sample table includes 80,000 to 95,000 distinct CDR3 sequences. The sequencing input was naive CXCR3- CD8+ T cells from blood. Subset: CD45RO-CCR7+CD27+CD95- naive CD8+ T cells lacking CXCR3 (TNR3-). These receptor sequences come from a human donor in good health. Some clones in this sample may be carry-over from other donors' samples.

The chain couples TRBV3-1 to TRBJ2-7. Germline CDR1 is LGHDT and CDR2 is YNNKEL (reference sequence). This CDR3 contains 15 residues. CDR3 sequence reads: CASSQDVTGLYEQYF.

This chain links TRBV7-7 with TRBJ2-5; TCRdb gives TRBD1 as the D gene, but with no DNA this cannot be confirmed. The V gene's germline CDR1 is SSHAT and CDR2 FNYEAQ (reference sequence). The CDR3 length is 14 residues. Here the CDR3 reads CASSFRNEGETQYF.

The J gene is TRBJ2-3, the V gene TRBV29-1; the TCRdb call, TRBD2, lacks DNA for checking. CDR1 and CDR2 from the germline V gene are SQVTM and ANQGSEA. This CDR3 is 15 amino acids long. This CDR3 is CSVDDEGLSTDTQYF.

The chain joins TRBV13 to TRBJ2-5; checking the TCRdb D call of TRBD1 is not possible without DNA. CDR1 PRHDT and CDR2 FYEKMQ come from the germline V gene (reference sequence). This CDR3 has 13 residues. CDR3 protein: CASSRDNQETQYF.

The V and J genes are TRBV7-2 and TRBJ2-5. In germline, CDR1 is SGHTA, CDR2 FQGNSA. The CDR3 is 15 residues long. The CDR3 spells CASSFLTDTRETQYF.

The chain combines TRBV9 with TRBJ1-1. The CDR3 totals 13 residues. Germline CDR1 and CDR2: SGDLS and YYNGEE. The CDR3 here is CASSRSGGTEAFF.

This chain connects TRBV7-2 to TRBJ2-3; TCRdb proposes TRBD1, but this gene call is untestable without DNA. CDR3 size: 15 residues. Germline V gene lookup returns CDR1 SGHTA and CDR2 FQGNSA. This chain's CDR3 is CASSLRPGLTDTQYF.

The chain combines TRBV12-3 or TRBV12-4 with TRBJ2-1; TCRdb outputs TRBD2, but without DNA this stays unchecked. CDR3 length equals 11 residues. The CDR3 protein is CASSPGGEQFF.

The V and J genes are TRBV9 and TRBJ1-2; TCRdb's D gene call, TRBD1, goes unchecked for lack of DNA. Per germline, CDR1 SGDLS and CDR2 YYNGEE. The CDR3 is made up of 14 amino acids. CDR3 protein: CASSVGTGFYGYTF.

J is TRBJ1-1 and V is TRBV14; TCRdb picks TRBD1, but there is no DNA to check that call. This CDR3 has 12 residues. In germline, CDR1 is SGHDN, CDR2 FVKESK. The CDR3 sequence: CASSQGTGLAFF.

This chain joins TRBV4-2 and TRBJ2-2. CDR3 length equals 18 residues. Germline CDR1 and CDR2: LGHNA and YNFKEQ. The CDR3 sequence is CASSQDHSETQNTGELFF.

The chain combines TRBV11-1 with TRBJ2-6; the D call of TRBD1 rests on TCRdb alone, since no DNA is present to check it. This CDR3 contains 15 residues. Germline V gene sequence: CDR1 SGHAT, CDR2 FQDESV (reference sequence). The CDR3 sequence is CASSFRVPGANVLTF.

CDR3: CASTTKSSYEQYF. The chain has TRBV6-2 or TRBV6-3 and TRBJ2-7. Germline CDR1 and CDR2: MNHEY and SVGEGT. This CDR3 has 13 amino acids.

The chain recombines TRBV15 with TRBJ1-4; TCRdb returns TRBD1, unconfirmable since there is no DNA. The germline V gene encodes CDR1 LNHNV and CDR2 YYDKDF (reference sequence). The CDR3 has 15 residues. The CDR3 reads CATSRDRTFNEKLFF.

The chain joins TRBV20-1 to TRBJ2-5; the TCRdb D gene call, TRBD1, has no DNA to confirm it. The CDR3 covers 17 residues. The germline gives CDR1 DFQATT, CDR2 SNEGSKA (reference sequence). CDR3 loop: CSATQGDAPVLQETQYF.

This chain uses TRBV4-3 with TRBJ2-7. The CDR3 has 16 amino acids. Per germline, CDR1 LGHNA and CDR2 YSLEER. CDR3: CASSQESDGTSYEQYF.

V and J are TRBV7-9 and TRBJ2-5; TCRdb selects TRBD2, and the lack of DNA leaves this call unchecked. The CDR3 is 16 amino acids. Looked up from germline, CDR1 is SEHNR and CDR2 is FQNEAQ (reference sequence). The CDR3 is CASSSNPRTSDETQYF.

The chain couples TRBV7-8 to TRBJ2-7. The CDR3 totals 13 residues. Germline CDR1 is SGHVS and CDR2 is FQNEAQ. CDR3 sequence reads: CASRHDSSYEQYF.

This chain uses TRBV12-2 with TRBJ2-5; TCRdb calls TRBD1, which cannot be checked without DNA. TRBV12-2 is tagged as a pseudogene. The CDR3 totals 12 residues. The CDR3 loop reads CASSVGEETQYF.

The chain links TRBV27 to TRBJ1-1. Germline V gene lookup returns CDR1 MNHEY and CDR2 SMNVEV (reference sequence). The CDR3 is made up of 15 amino acids. CDR3 loop: CASSLQRNWNTEAFF.

The chain couples TRBV29-1 to TRBJ1-1. Per germline, CDR1 SQVTM and CDR2 ANQGSEA. The CDR3 has 14 amino acids. The CDR3 region is CSVAGGEVNTEAFF.

The chain uses TRBV23-1 and TRBJ1-1; the TRBD1 assignment by TCRdb is unverifiable without DNA. TRBV23-1 is an ORF, with its function uncertain. The CDR3 contains 16 residues. CDR3 region: CASSQGDGSPNTEAFF.

The chain uses TRBV20-1 and TRBJ2-7; TCRdb proposes TRBD1, but this gene call is untestable without DNA. The CDR3 covers 13 residues. CDR1 is DFQATT, CDR2 SNEGSKA, per germline (reference sequence). The CDR3 protein is CSASRTENYEQYF.

This chain links TRBV23-1 with TRBJ2-2; the D gene TCRdb calls, TRBD1, cannot be checked with no DNA. TRBV23-1 is classed as an ORF, of uncertain function. The length of the CDR3 is 18 residues. This CDR3 is CANSTGTGEERATGELFF.

The chain joins TRBV7-9 to TRBJ2-2. From germline, CDR1 is SEHNR and CDR2 FQNEAQ (reference sequence). This CDR3 contains 13 residues. CDR3 protein: CASALGNSGELFF.

CDR3 region: CASITLSGNTIYF. The chain couples TRBV2 to TRBJ1-3. Germline CDR1 SNHLY, CDR2 FYNNEI. This CDR3 has 13 residues.

J is TRBJ1-2 and V is TRBV4-2; TCRdb calls TRBD1, which cannot be checked without DNA. Germline CDR1 reads LGHNA; CDR2 reads YNFKEQ. The CDR3 extends over 18 amino acids. CDR3 protein: CASSQPNPTGQRSYGYTF.

The rearrangement links TRBV3-1 to TRBJ2-4; checking the TCRdb D call of TRBD2 is not possible without DNA. In germline, CDR1 is LGHDT, CDR2 YNNKEL (reference sequence). The CDR3 is made up of 16 amino acids. CDR3 loop: CASSPLLGVAKNIQYF.

The genes are TRBV9 and TRBJ2-2; TCRdb calls TRBD1, which cannot be checked without DNA. This CDR3 is 16 amino acids long. The germline V gene encodes CDR1 SGDLS and CDR2 YYNGEE. The CDR3 spells CASSPRDRGMNGELFF.

The chain has TRBV29-1 and TRBJ2-7; TCRdb picks TRBD1, but there is no DNA to check that call. Germline V lookup: CDR1 SQVTM, CDR2 ANQGSEA. The CDR3 is made up of 13 amino acids. The CDR3 loop is CSVFPRGGYEQYF.